This TCR beta chain was documented in a study of cytomegalovirus exposure and HLA in healthy donors. Across the whole study: Ancestry clustering placed about 86% of a few hundred genotyped donors in the Caucasian-associated cluster.

It was with 60 Vbeta and 13 Jbeta primers that the PCR ran. Sequenced by immunoSEQ multiplex PCR; TCRdb stores in-frame clones only, minus some. The sample table includes 100,000 to 150,000 clones. Germline assignment: CDR1 KGHSH and CDR2 LQKENI. The CDR3 totals 16 residues. Trimming cost V 3 bases and J 4 bases; bases outside gene matches: 4. The receptor's source is a man aged 30 to 45 in good health and CMV-seronegative. The material sequenced was PBMCs. The chain carries TRBV18 and TRBJ2-2; 11 bases agree with TRBD1. In nucleotides, the CDR3 is TGTGCCAGCTCACCGGGACAGGGGGTGAGCACCGGGGAGCTGTTTTTT. Translated: CASSPGQGVSTGELFF. The variable domain in full, completed from reference TRBV18 and TRBJ2-2, reads NAGVMQNPRHLVRRRGQEARLRCSPMKGHSHVYWYRQLPEEGLKFMVYLQKENIIDESGMPKERFSAEFPKEGPSILRIQQVVRGDSAAYFCASSPGQGVSTGELFFGEGSRLTVL.